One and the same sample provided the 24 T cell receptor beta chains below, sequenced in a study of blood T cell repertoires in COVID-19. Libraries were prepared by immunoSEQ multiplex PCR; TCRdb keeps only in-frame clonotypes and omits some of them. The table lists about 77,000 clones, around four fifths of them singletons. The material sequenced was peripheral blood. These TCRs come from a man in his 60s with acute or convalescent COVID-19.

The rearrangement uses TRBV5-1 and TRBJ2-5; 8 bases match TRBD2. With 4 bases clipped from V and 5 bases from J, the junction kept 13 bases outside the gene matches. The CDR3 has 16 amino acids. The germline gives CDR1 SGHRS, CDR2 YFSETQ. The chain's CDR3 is CASSVGPGLGAETQYF. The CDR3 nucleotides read TGCGCCAGCAGCGTCGGACCGGGACTAGGCGCGGAGACCCAGTACTTC.

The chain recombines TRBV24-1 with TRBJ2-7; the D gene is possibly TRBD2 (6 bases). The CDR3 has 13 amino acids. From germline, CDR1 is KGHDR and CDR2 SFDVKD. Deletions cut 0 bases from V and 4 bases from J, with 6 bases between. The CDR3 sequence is CATSDLGGYEQYF. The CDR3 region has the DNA TGTGCCACCAGTGATTTGGGAGGGTACGAGCAGTACTTC.

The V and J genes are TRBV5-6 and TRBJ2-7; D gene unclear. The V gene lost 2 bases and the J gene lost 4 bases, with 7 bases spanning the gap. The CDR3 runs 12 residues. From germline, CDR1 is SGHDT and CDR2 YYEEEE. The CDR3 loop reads CASSFLSYEQYF. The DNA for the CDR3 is TGTGCCAGCAGCTTCCTCAGTTACGAGCAGTACTTC.

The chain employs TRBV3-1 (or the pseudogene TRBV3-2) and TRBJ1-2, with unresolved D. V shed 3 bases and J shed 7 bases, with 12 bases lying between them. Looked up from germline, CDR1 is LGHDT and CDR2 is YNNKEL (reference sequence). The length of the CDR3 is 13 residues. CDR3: CASSQTIHGGYTF. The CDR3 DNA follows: TGTGCCAGCAGCCAGACTATCCATGGTGGCTACACCTTC.

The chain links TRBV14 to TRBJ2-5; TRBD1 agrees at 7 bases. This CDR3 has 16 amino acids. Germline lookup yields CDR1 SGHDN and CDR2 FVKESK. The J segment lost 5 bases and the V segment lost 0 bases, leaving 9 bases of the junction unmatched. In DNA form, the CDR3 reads TGTGCCAGCAGCCAAGAAGCTTTGACAGGGTGGGAGACCCAGTACTTC. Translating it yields CASSQEALTGWETQYF. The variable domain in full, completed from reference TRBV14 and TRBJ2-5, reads EAGVTQFPSHSVIEKGQTVTLRCDPISGHDNLYWYRRVMGKEIKFLLHFVKESKQDESGMPNNRFLAERTGGTYSTLKVQPAELEDSGVYFCASSQEALTGWETQYFGPGTRLLVL.

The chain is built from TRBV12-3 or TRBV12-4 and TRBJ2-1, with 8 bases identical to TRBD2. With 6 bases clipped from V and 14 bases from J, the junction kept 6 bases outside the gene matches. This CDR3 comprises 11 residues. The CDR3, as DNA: TGTGCCAGCAGCCAAGGGACTAGAAAGTTCTTC. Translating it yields CASSQGTRKFF.

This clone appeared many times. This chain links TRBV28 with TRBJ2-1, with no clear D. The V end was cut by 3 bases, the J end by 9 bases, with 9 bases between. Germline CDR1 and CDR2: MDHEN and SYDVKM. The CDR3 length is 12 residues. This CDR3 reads CASSLLLSEQFF. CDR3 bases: TGTGCCAGCAGTTTGCTCTTGAGTGAGCAGTTCTTC.

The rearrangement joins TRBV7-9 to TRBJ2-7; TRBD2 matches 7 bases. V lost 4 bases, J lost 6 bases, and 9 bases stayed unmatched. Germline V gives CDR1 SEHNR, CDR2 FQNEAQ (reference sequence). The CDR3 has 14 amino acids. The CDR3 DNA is TGTGCCAGCAGCTCTAGCGGCCGGGGAGGCGAGCAGTACTTC. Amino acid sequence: CASSSSGRGGEQYF.

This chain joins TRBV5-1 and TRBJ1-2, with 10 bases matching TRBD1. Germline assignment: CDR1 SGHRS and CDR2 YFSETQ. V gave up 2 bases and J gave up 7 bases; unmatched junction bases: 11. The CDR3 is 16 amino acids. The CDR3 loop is CASSLLEGGDRGGYTF. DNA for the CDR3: TGCGCCAGCAGCTTATTGGAAGGCGGGGACAGGGGTGGCTACACCTTC.

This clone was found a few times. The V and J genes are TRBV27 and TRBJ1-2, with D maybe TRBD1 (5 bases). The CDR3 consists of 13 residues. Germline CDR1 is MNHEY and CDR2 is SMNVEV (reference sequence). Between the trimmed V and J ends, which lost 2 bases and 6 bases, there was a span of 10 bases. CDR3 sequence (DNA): TGTGCCAGCAGTTTAACCCAGGGTAATGGCTACACCTTC. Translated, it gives CASSLTQGNGYTF.

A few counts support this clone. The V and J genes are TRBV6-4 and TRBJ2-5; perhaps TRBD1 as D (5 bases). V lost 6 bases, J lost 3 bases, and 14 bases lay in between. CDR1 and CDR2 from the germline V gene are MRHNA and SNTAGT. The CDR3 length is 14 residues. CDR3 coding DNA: TGTGCCAGCAGAAGAAGGGGCAAAGAAGAGACCCAGTACTTC. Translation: CASRRRGKEETQYF.

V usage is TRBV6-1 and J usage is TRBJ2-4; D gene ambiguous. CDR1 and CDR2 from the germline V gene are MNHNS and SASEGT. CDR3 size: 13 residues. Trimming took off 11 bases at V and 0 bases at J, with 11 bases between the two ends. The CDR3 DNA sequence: TGTGCCGCAGGCCTACTAGCCAAAAACATTCAGTACTTC. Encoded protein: CAAGLLAKNIQYF.

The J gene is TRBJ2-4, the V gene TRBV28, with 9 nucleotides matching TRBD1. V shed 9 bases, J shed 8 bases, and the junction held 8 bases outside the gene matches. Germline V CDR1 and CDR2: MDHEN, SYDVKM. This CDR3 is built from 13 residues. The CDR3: CASRSTGGDIQYF. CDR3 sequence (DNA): TGTGCCAGTAGATCGACAGGGGGAGACATTCAGTACTTC.

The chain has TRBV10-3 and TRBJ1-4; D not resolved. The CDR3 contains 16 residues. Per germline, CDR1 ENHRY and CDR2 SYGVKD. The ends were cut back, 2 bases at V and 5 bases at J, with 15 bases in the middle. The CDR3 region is CAISETPPRRNEKLFF. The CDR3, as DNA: TGTGCCATCAGTGAGACCCCTCCGCGGAGGAATGAAAAACTGTTTTTT.

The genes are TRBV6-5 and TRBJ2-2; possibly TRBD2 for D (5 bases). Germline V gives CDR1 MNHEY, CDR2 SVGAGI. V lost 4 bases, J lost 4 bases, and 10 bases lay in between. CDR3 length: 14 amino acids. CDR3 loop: CASSFQRGTGELFF. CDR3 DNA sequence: TGTGCCAGCAGTTTTCAACGGGGCACCGGGGAGCTGTTTTTT.

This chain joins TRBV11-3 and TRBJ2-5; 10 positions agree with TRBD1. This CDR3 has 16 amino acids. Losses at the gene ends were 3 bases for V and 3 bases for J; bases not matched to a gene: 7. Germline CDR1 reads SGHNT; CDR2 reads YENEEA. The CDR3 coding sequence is TGTGCCAGCAGCTTTGCCTCCGGGACAGGGGAAGAGACCCAGTACTTC. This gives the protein CASSFASGTGEETQYF.

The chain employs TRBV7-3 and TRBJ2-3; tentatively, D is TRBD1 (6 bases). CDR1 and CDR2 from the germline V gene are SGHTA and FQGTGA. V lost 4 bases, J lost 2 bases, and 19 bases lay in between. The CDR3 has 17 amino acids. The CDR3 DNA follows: TGTGCCAGCAGCTCCATCACTTCCGGACAGTTCACAGATACGCAGTATTTT. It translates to CASSSITSGQFTDTQYF.

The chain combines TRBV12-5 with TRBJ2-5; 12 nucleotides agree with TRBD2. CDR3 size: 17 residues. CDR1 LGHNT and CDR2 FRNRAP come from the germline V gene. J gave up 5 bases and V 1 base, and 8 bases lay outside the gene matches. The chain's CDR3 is CASGLGASGGAGETQYF. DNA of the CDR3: TGTGCTAGTGGTTTGGGTGCTAGCGGGGGGGCCGGGGAGACCCAGTACTTC.

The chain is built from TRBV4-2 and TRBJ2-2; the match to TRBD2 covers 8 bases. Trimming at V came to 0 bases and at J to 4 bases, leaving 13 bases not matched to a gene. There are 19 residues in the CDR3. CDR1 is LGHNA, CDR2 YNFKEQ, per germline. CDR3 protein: CASSQELVAAGGGTGELFF. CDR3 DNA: TGTGCCAGCAGCCAAGAACTTGTTGCGGCGGGGGGCGGCACCGGGGAGCTGTTTTTT.

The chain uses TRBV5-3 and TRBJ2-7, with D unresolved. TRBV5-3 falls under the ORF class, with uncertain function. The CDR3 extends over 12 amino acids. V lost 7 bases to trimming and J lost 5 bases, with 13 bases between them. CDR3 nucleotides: TGTGCCAGACGGCGGTTAGGCCACGAGCAGTACGTC. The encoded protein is CARRRLGHEQYV.

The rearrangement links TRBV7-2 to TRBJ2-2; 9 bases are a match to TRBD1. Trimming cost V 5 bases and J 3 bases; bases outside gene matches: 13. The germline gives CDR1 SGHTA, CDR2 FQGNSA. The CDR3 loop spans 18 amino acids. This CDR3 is CASSNLLRGQGDTGELFF. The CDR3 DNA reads TGTGCCAGCAGCAACTTACTAAGGGGACAGGGTGACACCGGGGAGCTGTTTTTT.

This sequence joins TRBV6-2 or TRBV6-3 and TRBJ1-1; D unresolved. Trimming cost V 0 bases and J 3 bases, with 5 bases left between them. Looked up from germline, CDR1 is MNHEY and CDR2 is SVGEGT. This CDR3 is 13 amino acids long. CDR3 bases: TGTGCCAGCAGTTACTCGAGGGACACTGAAGCTTTCTTT. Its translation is CASSYSRDTEAFF.

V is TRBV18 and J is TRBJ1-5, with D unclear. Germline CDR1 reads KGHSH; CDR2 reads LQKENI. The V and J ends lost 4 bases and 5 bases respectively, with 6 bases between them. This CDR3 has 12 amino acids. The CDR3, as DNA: TGTGCCAGCTCACACGGAGATCAGCCCCAGCATTTT. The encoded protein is CASSHGDQPQHF.

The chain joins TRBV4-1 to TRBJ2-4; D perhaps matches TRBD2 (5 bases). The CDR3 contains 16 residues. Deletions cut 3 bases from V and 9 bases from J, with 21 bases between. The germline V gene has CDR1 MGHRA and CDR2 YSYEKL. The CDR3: CASSQGSAGGEGIQYF. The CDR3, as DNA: TGCGCCAGCAGCCAGGGTAGCGCCGGAGGAGAGGGCATTCAGTACTTC.